This TCR beta chain came from a study of cytomegalovirus exposure and HLA in healthy donors. Overall study results and limits: Researchers catalogued roughly 170 TCR beta chains as cytomegalovirus-associated. In vitro testing confirmed a few CMV-associated chains as specific for CMV antigens. In a later analysis, a genetic analysis reported fewer productive-TCR N-insertions in an Asian-associated ancestry cluster than the cohort average. V- and J-gene trimming in TCR beta was tied to a missense DCLRE1C variant by an analysis performed later.

For this clone: Its antigen remains unidentified.

60 Vbeta and 13 Jbeta primers were used in PCR. Sequenced by immunoSEQ multiplex PCR; TCRdb stores in-frame clones only, minus some. This repertoire shows about 180,000 clones, over 70% found once; its top ten account for around 6%. This TCR was recovered from a man in his forties or fifties in good health and CMV-seronegative. The sequenced sample consisted of PBMCs.

CDR3 sequence (DNA): TGTGCCAGCAGCCAGGGACAATACGAGCAGTACTTC. Translation gives CASSQGQYEQYF. The chain has TRBV7-2 and TRBJ2-7; maybe TRBD1 (6 bases). Germline V CDR1 and CDR2: SGHTA, FQGNSA. The V end was cut by 5 bases, the J end by 4 bases, with 9 bases between. The CDR3 extends over 12 amino acids.